These 13 T cell receptor beta chains originate from one sample sequenced in a study of read filtering for tumor transcriptome and immune sequencing. This library used roughly 370 ng RNA and molecular barcoded adaptors spanning alpha/delta and beta/gamma chains. TCRdb independently ran MiXCR on the reads; one entry per CDR3 protein. The profile covers about 40,000 distinct CDR3 sequences, with about an eighth appearing a single time and approximately 34% taken by the ten largest. The specimen sequenced was a population of CD138-negative cells sorted from bone marrow. Source of these receptors: a donor at least 40 years old with multiple myeloma.

This clonotype has ten or more counts. The rearrangement uses TRBV29-1 and TRBJ2-2; 7 nucleotides match TRBD2. Germline V CDR1 and CDR2: SQVTM, ANQGSEA. Trimming at V came to 7 bases and at J to 3 bases, leaving 2 bases not matched to a gene. The CDR3 loop spans 12 amino acids. CDR3 sequence (DNA): TGCAGCGGGGGAGGGCACACCGGGGAGCTGTTTTTT. This codes for CSGGGHTGELFF.

This clonotype was picked up many times. The gene calls are TRBV11-2 and TRBJ2-3; D assignment may be TRBD1 or TRBD2 (5 bases each). Trimming shortened V by 5 bases and J by 1 base, and 16 bases separated the two germline ends. CDR1 SGHAT and CDR2 FQNNGV come from the germline V gene. The CDR3 runs 16 residues. The CDR3 nucleotides read TGTGCCAGCAGCACCTCACGAGGGACGGGCACAGATACGCAGTATTTT. Residues: CASSTSRGTGTDTQYF.

At least ten counts were recorded for this clonotype. The CDR3 sequence: CATSDSPGPSGELFF. The CDR3 bases are TGTGCCACCAGTGATTCCCCGGGCCCTAGCGGGGAGCTGTTTTTT. J is TRBJ2-2 and V is TRBV24-1; D gene ambiguous. The ends were cut back, 2 bases at V and 7 bases at J, with 13 bases in the middle. This CDR3 comprises 15 residues. The germline gives CDR1 KGHDR, CDR2 SFDVKD.

There are many counts of this clonotype. V is TRBV12-3 or TRBV12-4 and J is TRBJ1-1; no reliable D call. Trimming removed 6 bases from V and 1 base from J, with 9 bases in between. This CDR3 is 13 amino acids long. CDR3 sequence (DNA): TGTGCCAGCAGCTCCCTTCGGAACACTGAAGCTTTCTTT. Translated: CASSSLRNTEAFF.

This clonotype was recorded at least ten times. This chain links TRBV3-1 with TRBJ2-7, with 10 bases aligning to TRBD2. The CDR3 covers 12 residues. The junction had 2 bases not matched to a gene; V was cut back by 8 bases and J by 4 bases. Germline assignment: CDR1 LGHDT and CDR2 YNNKEL (reference sequence). CDR3 nucleotides: TGTGCCAGCTCTAGCGGGGGTTACGAGCAGTACTTC. Amino acids: CASSSGGYEQYF.

This clonotype was found a few times. J is TRBJ2-3 and V is TRBV28; the D is unclear. Per the germline V gene, CDR1 is MDHEN and CDR2 is SYDVKM. The CDR3 consists of 13 residues. Trimming cost V 6 bases and J 3 bases, with 10 bases left between them. The CDR3 sequence: CASSHPDTDTQYF. The CDR3 DNA is TGTGCCAGCAGCCACCCAGATACAGATACGCAGTATTTT.

This clonotype was counted at least ten times. This chain connects TRBV10-3 to TRBJ2-3, with TRBD2 identical over 8 bases. CDR3 size: 14 residues. Germline V gives CDR1 ENHRY, CDR2 SYGVKD. V lost 5 bases to trimming and J lost 1 base; unmatched junction nucleotides: 2. The CDR3 bases are TGTGCCATCAGTAGCGGGGGAGGCACAGATACGCAGTATTTT. Residues: CAISSGGGTDTQYF.

This clonotype was observed at least ten times. This chain joins TRBV10-3 and TRBJ2-2; TRBD1 aligns across 10 bases. CDR3 length equals 14 residues. Germline CDR1 is ENHRY and CDR2 is SYGVKD. The V segment lost 11 bases and the J segment 5 bases; nucleotides outside the gene matches: 8. CDR3 loop: CAVGDRGLTGELFF. The DNA of the CDR3 is TGTGCCGTTGGGGACAGGGGTCTTACCGGGGAGCTGTTTTTT.

Comment on this clonotype: This clone may be a read error of a much larger clone one base away. The CDR3 nucleotides read TGTGCCAGCCTCCTTTTTGGAAACACTGAAGCTTCCTTT. This encodes CASLLFGNTEASF. V usage is TRBV28 and J usage is TRBJ1-1; D is undetermined. The CDR3 is 13 residues long. In germline, CDR1 is MDHEN, CDR2 SYDVKM.

Many counts were recorded for this clonotype. The J gene is TRBJ1-4, the V gene TRBV29-1, with D unclear. The CDR3 totals 12 residues. The V gene lost 5 bases and the J gene lost 7 bases, with 11 bases spanning the gap. Germline V gene sequence: CDR1 SQVTM, CDR2 ANQGSEA. CDR3 protein: CSVLSLGEKLFF. CDR3 coding DNA: TGCAGCGTTCTCTCGCTCGGTGAAAAACTGTTTTTT.

Notes on this clonotype: Since a much larger clone is just one base distant, this may be a read error. This chain uses TRBV28 with TRBJ2-7; possible D gene TRBD2, 6 bases. This CDR3 region has 12 residues. The germline gives CDR1 MDHEN, CDR2 SYDVKM. As DNA, the CDR3 is TGTGCCGGCAGCCCCGGGGGTAGGGAGCAGTACTTC. Translating gives CAGSPGGREQYF. Based on the CDR3 plus reference TRBV28 and TRBJ2-7, the full variable domain is DVKVTQSSRYLVKRTGEKVFLECVQDMDHENMFWYRQDPGLGLRLIYFSYDVKMKEKGDIPEGYSVSREKKERFSLILESASTNQTSMYLCAGSPGGREQYFGPGTRLTVT.

In this sample, this clonotype turned up many times. V usage is TRBV29-1 and J usage is TRBJ1-3, with D tentatively TRBD1 (6 bases). In germline, CDR1 is SQVTM, CDR2 ANQGSEA. CDR3 length: 15 amino acids. Trimming shortened V by 4 bases and J by 0 bases, and 13 bases separated the two germline ends. The CDR3 reads CSVAGGAFSGNTIYF. The CDR3 DNA sequence: TGCAGCGTTGCGGGGGGCGCATTCTCTGGAAACACCATATATTTT.

This clonotype was counted a few times. Written as DNA, the CDR3 is TGTGCCAGTACCACCGGGGGAGGGGGTCAGCCCCAGCATTTT. Its translation: CASTTGGGGQPQHF. The V and J genes are TRBV19 and TRBJ1-5, with D perhaps TRBD1 (6 bases). Germline V lookup: CDR1 LNHDA, CDR2 SQIVND (reference sequence). V lost 7 bases and J lost 6, with 16 bases in between. The CDR3 length is 14 residues.